This paragraph reports one T cell receptor (beta chain). How the authors handled the data: Reference gene primers were amplified, and this amplification served to estimate nucleated cell counts. Measured with immunoSEQ multiplex PCR; TCRdb has only the in-frame clones, and not every one. V and J calls and clone size are copied from that table; D and trimming were computed from the DNA. The table has under 200,000 clones, roughly 90% seen once. The data derive from a study of blood T cell repertoires in COVID-19. For the study at large: PBMCs, B-cell-depleted T cells, or T cells provided the cDNA or gDNA that made up the material.

CDR1 and CDR2 from the germline V gene are MDHEN and SYDVKM. CDR3 length equals 15 residues. Germline trimming cut 6 bases from V and 7 bases from J; bases unmatched to any gene: 9. This receptor was obtained from a young man with active or convalescent COVID-19. Sequences were obtained from peripheral blood. The V gene is TRBV28, the J gene TRBJ1-6, with 7 bases that match TRBD1. CDR3 sequence (DNA): TGTGCCAGCAGCCCCCTTATGGACAGGAATTCACCCCTCCACTTT. Amino acids: CASSPLMDRNSPLHF.